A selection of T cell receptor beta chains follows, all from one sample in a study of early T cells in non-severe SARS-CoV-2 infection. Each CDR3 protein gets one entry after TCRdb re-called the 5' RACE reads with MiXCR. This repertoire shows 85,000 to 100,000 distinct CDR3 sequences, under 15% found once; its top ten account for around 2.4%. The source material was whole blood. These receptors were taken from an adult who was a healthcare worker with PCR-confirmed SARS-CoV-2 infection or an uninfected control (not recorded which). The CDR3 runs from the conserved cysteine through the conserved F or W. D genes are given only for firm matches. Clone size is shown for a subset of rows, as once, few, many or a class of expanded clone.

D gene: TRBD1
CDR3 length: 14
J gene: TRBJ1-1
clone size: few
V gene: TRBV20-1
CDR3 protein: CSARMIQGATEAFF
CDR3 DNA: TGCAGTGCTAGGATGATACAGGGGGCGACTGAAGCTTTCTTT

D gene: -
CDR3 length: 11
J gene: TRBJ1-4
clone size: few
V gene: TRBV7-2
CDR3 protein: CASSRGGKLFF
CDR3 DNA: TGTGCCAGCTCCAGGGGAGGAAAACTGTTTTTT

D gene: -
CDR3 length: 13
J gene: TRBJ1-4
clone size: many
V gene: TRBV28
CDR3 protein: CASSLARNEKLFF
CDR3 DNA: TGTGCCAGCAGTTTAGCCAGAAATGAAAAACTGTTTTTT

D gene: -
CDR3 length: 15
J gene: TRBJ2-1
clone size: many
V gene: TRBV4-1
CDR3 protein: CASSRDPSSYNEQFF
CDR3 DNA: TGCGCCAGCAGCCGGGACCCTAGCTCCTACAATGAGCAGTTCTTC

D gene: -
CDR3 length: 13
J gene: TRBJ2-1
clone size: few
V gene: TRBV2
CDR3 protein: CASRRALAYEQFF
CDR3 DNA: TGTGCCAGCCGGAGGGCCCTTGCGTATGAGCAGTTCTTC

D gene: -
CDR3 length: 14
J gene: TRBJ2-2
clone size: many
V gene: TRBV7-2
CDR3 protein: CASSPAGLTGELFF
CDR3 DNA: TGTGCCAGCAGCCCGGCAGGGTTGACCGGGGAGCTGTTTTTT

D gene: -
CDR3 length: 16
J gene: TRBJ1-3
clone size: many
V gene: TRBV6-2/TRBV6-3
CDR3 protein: CASSSRDGTSGNTIYF
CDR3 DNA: TGTGCCAGCAGTTCCCGGGACGGAACCTCTGGAAACACCATATATTTT

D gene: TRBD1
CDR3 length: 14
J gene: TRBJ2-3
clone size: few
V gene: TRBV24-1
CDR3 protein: CATSGTGVTDTQYF
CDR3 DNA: TGTGCCACCAGTGGGACAGGGGTCACAGATACGCAGTATTTT

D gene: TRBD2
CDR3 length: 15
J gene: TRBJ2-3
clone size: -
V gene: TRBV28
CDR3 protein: CASSQGTSGTDTQYF
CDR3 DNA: TGTGCCAGCAGCCAGGGGACTAGCGGCACAGATACGCAGTATTTT

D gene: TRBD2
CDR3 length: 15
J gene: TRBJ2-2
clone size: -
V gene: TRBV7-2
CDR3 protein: CASSPGTSHTGELFF
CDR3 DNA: TGTGCCAGCAGCCCCGGGACTAGCCACACCGGGGAGCTGTTTTTT

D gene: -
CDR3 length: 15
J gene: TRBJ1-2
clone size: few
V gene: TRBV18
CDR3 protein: CASSPSGGGNYGYTF
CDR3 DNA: TGTGCCAGCTCACCGAGCGGTGGGGGAAACTATGGCTACACCTTC

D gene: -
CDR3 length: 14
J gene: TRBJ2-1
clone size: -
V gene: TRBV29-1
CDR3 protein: CSATGTITYNEQFF
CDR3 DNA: TGCAGCGCAACCGGGACCATAACCTACAATGAGCAGTTCTTC

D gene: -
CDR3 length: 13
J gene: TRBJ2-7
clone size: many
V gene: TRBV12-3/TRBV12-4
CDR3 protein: CASSSGPSSEQYF
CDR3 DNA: TGTGCCAGCAGTTCCGGGCCTTCTTCCGAGCAGTACTTC

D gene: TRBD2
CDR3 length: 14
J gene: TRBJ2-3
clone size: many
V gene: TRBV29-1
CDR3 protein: CSAATSGGTDTQYF
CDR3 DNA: TGCAGCGCCGCGACTAGCGGGGGCACAGATACGCAGTATTTT

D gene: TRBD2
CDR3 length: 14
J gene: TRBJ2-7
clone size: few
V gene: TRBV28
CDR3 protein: CASRRLAGGREQYF
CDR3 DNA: TGTGCCAGCAGGCGACTAGCGGGGGGGCGGGAGCAGTACTTC

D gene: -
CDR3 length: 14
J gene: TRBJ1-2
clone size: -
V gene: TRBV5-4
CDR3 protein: CASSLRRGPDGYTF
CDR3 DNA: TGTGCCAGCAGCTTGCGAAGGGGTCCAGATGGCTACACCTTC

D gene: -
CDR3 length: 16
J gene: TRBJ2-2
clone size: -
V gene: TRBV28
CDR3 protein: CASSGQEGGNTGELFF
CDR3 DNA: TGTGCCAGCAGCGGACAGGAGGGCGGGAACACCGGGGAGCTGTTTTTT

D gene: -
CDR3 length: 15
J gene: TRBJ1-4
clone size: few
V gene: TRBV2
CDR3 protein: CASSEGSGAAEKLFF
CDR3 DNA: TGTGCCAGCAGTGAAGGGTCAGGGGCCGCTGAAAAACTGTTTTTT

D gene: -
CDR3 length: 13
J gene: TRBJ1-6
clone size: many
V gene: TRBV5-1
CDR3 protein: CASSLDRNSPLHF
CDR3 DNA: TGCGCCAGCAGCTTGGACCGTAATTCACCCCTCCACTTT

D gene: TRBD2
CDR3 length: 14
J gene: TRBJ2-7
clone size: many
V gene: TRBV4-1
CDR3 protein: CASSQGGLGDEQYF
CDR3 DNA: TGCGCCAGCAGCCAAGGGGGACTAGGCGACGAGCAGTACTTC

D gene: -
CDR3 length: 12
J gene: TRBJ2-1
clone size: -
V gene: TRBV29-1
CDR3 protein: CSATGNNWEQFF
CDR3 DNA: TGCAGCGCTACAGGGAATAATTGGGAGCAGTTCTTC

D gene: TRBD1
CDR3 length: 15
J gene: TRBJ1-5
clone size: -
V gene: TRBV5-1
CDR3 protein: CASSLGTGGRDPQHF
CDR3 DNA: TGCGCCAGCAGCTTGGGGACAGGGGGCCGCGATCCCCAGCATTTT

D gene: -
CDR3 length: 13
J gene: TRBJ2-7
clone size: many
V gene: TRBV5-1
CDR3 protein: CASSLDQTYEQYF
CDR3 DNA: TGCGCCAGCAGCTTGGATCAGACCTACGAGCAGTACTTC

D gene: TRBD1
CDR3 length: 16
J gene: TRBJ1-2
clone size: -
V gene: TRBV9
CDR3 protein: CASSVGLGGGVEGYTF
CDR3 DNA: TGTGCCAGCAGCGTAGGATTAGGGGGCGGAGTAGAAGGCTACACCTTC

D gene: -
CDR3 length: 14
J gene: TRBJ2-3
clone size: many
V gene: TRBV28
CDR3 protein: CASIPNGHTDTQYF
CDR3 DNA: TGTGCCAGCATTCCTAACGGCCACACAGATACGCAGTATTTT

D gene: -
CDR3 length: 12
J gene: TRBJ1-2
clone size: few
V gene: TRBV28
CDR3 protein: CASSPPVYGYTF
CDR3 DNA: TGTGCCAGCAGTCCTCCCGTCTATGGCTACACCTTC

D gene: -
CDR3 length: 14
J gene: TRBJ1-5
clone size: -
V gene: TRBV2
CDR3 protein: CASSEGRGTQPQHF
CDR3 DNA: TGTGCCAGCAGTGAAGGGAGGGGGACTCAGCCCCAGCATTTT

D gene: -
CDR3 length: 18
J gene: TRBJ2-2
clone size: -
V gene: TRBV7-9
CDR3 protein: CASSFPGISGGNTGELFF
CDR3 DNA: TGTGCCAGCAGCTTCCCGGGTATTAGCGGCGGGAACACCGGGGAGCTGTTTTTT

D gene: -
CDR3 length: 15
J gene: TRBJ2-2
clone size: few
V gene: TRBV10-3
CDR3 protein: CAISETSGGPGELFF
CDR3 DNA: TGTGCCATCAGTGAGACATCCGGGGGGCCCGGGGAGCTGTTTTTT

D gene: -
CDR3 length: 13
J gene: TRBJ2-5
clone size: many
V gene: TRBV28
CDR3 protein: CASSFRQGETQYF
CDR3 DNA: TGTGCCAGCAGTTTTCGTCAGGGAGAGACCCAGTACTTC

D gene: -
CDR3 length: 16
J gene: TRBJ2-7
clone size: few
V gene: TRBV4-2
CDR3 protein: CASSQAPPQRRGEQYF
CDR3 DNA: TGTGCCAGCAGCCAAGCCCCCCCCCAGAGGAGGGGCGAGCAGTACTTC

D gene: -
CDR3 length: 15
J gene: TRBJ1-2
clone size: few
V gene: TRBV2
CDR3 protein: CASRVGQFGQNGYTF
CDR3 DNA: TGTGCCAGCAGGGTCGGACAGTTCGGACAAAATGGCTACACCTTC

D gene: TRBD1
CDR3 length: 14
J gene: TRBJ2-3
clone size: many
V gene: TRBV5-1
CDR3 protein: CASSPPDRVDTQYF
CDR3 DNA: TGCGCCAGCAGCCCACCGGACAGGGTGGATACGCAGTATTTT

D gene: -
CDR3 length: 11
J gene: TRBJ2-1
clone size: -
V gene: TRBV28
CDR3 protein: CASSRGDEQFF
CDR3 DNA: TGTGCCAGCTCCAGGGGCGATGAGCAGTTCTTC

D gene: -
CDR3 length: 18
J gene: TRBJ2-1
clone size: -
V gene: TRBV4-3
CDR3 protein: CASSRHKVSGEGYNEQFF
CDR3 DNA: TGCGCCAGCAGCCGCCATAAGGTGTCAGGGGAAGGGTACAATGAGCAGTTCTTC

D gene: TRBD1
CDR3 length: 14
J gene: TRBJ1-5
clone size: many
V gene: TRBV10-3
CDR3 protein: CAIRSGTGNQPQHF
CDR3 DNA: TGTGCCATCAGATCCGGGACAGGGAATCAGCCCCAGCATTTT

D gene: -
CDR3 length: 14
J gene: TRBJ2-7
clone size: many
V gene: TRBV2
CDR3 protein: CASTRDPNPYEQYF
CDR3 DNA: TGTGCCAGCACCCGGGACCCCAACCCCTACGAGCAGTACTTC

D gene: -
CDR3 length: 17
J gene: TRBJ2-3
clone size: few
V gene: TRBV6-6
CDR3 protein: CASSYAPDRVSTDTQYF
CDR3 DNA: TGTGCCAGCAGTTATGCCCCCGACCGGGTCTCCACAGATACGCAGTATTTT

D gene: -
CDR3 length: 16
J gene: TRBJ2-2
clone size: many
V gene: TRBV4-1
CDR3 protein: CASSHPASSRTGELFF
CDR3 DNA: TGCGCCAGCAGCCACCCTGCATCTTCTCGTACCGGGGAGCTGTTTTTT

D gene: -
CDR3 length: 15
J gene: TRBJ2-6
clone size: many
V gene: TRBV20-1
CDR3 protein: CSARERFSGANVLTF
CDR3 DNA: TGCAGTGCTAGGGAACGGTTCTCTGGGGCCAACGTCCTGACTTTC

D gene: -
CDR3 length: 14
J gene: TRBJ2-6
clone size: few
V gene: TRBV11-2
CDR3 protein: CASSFMTGANVLTF
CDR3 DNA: TGTGCCAGCAGCTTTATGACTGGGGCCAACGTCCTGACTTTC

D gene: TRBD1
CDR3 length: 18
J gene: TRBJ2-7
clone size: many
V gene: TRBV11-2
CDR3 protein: CASSPIGRRTGASYEQYF
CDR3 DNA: TGTGCCAGCAGCCCCATCGGGAGAAGGACAGGGGCGTCCTACGAGCAGTACTTC

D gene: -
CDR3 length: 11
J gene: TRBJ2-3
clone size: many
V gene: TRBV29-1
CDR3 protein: CSVKSSLTQYF
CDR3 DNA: TGCAGCGTTAAGTCCAGTCTCACGCAGTATTTT

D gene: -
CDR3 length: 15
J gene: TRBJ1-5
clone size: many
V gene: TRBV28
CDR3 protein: CAHREKGISNQPQHF
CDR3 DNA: TGTGCCCACAGGGAAAAGGGGATCAGCAATCAGCCCCAGCATTTT

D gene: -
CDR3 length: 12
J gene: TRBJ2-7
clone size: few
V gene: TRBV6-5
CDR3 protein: CASSSGAYEQYF
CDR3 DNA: TGTGCCAGCAGTTCCGGGGCCTACGAGCAGTACTTC

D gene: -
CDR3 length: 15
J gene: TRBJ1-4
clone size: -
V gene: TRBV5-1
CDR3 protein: CASSFTGATNEKLFF
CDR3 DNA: TGCGCCAGCAGCTTTACTGGAGCAACTAATGAAAAACTGTTTTTT

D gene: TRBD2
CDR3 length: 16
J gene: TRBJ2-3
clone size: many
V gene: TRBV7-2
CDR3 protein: CASSLGAAGGWDTQYF
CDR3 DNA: TGTGCCAGCAGCTTAGGGGCGGCGGGGGGATGGGATACGCAGTATTTT

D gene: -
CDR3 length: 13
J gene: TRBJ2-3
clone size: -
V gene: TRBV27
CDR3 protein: CASKTWNTDTQYF
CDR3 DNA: TGTGCCAGCAAAACGTGGAACACAGATACGCAGTATTTT